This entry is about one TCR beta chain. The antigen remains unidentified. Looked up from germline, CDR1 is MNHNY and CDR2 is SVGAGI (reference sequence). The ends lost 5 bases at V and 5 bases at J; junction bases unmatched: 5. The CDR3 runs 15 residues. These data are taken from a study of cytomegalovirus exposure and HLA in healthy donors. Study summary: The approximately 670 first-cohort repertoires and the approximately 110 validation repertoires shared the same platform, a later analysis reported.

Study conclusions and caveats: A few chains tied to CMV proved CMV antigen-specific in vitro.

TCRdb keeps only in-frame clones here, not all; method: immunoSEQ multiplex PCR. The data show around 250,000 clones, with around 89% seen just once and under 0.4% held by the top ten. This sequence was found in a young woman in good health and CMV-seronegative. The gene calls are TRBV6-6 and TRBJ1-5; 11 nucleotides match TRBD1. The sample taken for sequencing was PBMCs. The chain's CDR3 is CASSPRTGGDQPQHF. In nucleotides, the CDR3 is TGTGCCAGCAGTCCGCGGACAGGGGGCGATCAGCCCCAGCATTTT.